Sequencing of this TCR beta chain was carried out in a study of T cells expressing NK-cell markers. Study background: The authors derived TCR beta repertoires from sorted CD3+CD56+NKG2C+, CD3+CD56+NKG2C- and CD3+CD56-NKG2C+ T cells.

The CDR3 spans 17 residues. Germline lookup yields CDR1 SGHNT and CDR2 YYREEE (reference sequence). For each CDR3 protein, TCRdb gives one entry from its re-call of the 5' RACE reads, without DNA. The listing records some 120,000 distinct CDR3 sequences. Sample: blood T cells: a sorted CD56 or NKG2C T cell subset, CD4+ or CD8+ T cells, or bulk PBMC T cells (not recorded which). The genes are TRBV5-4 and TRBJ1-4; without DNA, the TCRdb call of TRBD1 cannot be checked. The sequence was obtained from a woman aged 18-70 years in good health. The CDR3 reads CASSLVGQGATNEKLFF. The whole variable domain, filled in from reference TRBV5-4 and TRBJ1-4, reads ETGVTQSPTHLIKTRGQQVTLRCSSQSGHNTVSWYQQALGQGPQFIFQYYREEENGRGNFPPRFSGLQFPNYSSELNVNALELDDSALYLCASSLVGQGATNEKLFFGSGTQLSVL.